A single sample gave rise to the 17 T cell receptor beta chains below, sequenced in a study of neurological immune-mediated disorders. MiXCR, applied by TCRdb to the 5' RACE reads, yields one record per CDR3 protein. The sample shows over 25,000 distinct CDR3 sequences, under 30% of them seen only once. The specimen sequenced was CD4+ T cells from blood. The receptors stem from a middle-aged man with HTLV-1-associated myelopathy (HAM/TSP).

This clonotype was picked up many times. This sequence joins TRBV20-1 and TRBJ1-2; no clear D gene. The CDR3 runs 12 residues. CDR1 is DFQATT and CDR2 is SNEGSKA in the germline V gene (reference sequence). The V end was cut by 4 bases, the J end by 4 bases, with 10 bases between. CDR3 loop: CSATAALYGYTF. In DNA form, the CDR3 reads TGCAGTGCTACTGCAGCTCTCTATGGCTACACCTTC.

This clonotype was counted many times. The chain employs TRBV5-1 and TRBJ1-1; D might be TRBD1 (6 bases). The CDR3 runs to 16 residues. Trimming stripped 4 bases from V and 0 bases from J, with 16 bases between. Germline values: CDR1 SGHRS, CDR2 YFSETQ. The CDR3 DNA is TGCGCCAGCAGCAAGGAGTTGGGGGCCCTGAACACTGAAGCTTTCTTT. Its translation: CASSKELGALNTEAFF.

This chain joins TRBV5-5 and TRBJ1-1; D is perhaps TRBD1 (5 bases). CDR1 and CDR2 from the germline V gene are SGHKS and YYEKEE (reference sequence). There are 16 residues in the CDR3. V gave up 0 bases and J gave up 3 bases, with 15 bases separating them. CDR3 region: CASSLVAGSLDTEAFF. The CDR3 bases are TGTGCCAGCAGCTTGGTTGCAGGGTCCCTGGACACTGAAGCTTTCTTT.

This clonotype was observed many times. CDR3 sequence: CASSQELRRGNSPLHF. As DNA, the CDR3 is TGTGCCAGCAGCCAAGAACTCCGCAGGGGTAATTCACCCCTCCACTTT. V is TRBV3-1 and J is TRBJ1-6; TRBD1 is a possible D gene (6 bases). This CDR3 is built from 16 residues. From germline, CDR1 is LGHDT and CDR2 YNNKEL (reference sequence). The ends were cut back, 0 bases at V and 6 bases at J, with 12 bases in the middle.

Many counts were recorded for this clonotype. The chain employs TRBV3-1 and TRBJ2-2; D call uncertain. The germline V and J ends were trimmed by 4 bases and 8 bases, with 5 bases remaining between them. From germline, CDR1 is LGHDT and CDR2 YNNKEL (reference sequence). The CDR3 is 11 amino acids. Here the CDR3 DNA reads TGTGCCAGCAGCCGGTTGGGGGAGCTGTTTTTT. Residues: CASSRLGELFF.

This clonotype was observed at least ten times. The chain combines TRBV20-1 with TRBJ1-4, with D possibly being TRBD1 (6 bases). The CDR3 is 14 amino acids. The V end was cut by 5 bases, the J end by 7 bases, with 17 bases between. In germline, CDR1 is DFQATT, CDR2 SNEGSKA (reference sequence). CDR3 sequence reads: CSAWGGRTAEKLFF. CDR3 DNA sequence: TGCAGTGCTTGGGGGGGACGGACAGCTGAAAAACTGTTTTTT.

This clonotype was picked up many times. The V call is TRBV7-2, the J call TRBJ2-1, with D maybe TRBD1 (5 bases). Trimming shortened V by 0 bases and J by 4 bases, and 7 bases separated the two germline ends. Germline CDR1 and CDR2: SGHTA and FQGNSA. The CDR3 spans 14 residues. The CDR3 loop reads CASSLADSYNEQFF. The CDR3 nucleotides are TGTGCCAGCAGCTTAGCAGACAGTTACAATGAGCAGTTCTTC.

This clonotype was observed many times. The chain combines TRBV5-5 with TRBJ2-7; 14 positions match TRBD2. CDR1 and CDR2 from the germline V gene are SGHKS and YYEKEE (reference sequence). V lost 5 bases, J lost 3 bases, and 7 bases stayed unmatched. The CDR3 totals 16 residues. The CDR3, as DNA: TGTGCCAGCAGAACCGGGACTAGCGGGAGTATCTACGAGCAGTACTTC. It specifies CASRTGTSGSIYEQYF.

The CDR3 is CASSSGLSETEAFF. The DNA for the CDR3 is TGCGCCAGCAGCTCGGGCTTATCGGAAACTGAAGCTTTCTTT. The V and J genes are TRBV5-1 and TRBJ1-1; D ambiguous. This CDR3 region has 14 residues. The V gene's germline CDR1 is SGHRS and CDR2 YFSETQ. V was cut by 3 bases and J by 5 bases, with 14 bases left in between.

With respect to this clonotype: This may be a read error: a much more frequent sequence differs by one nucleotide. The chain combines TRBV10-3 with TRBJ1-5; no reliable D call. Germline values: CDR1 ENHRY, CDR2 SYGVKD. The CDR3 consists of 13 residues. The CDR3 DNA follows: TGTGCCATCAGTAGGGAGAGCAATCAGACCCAGCATTTT. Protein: CAISRESNQTQHF.

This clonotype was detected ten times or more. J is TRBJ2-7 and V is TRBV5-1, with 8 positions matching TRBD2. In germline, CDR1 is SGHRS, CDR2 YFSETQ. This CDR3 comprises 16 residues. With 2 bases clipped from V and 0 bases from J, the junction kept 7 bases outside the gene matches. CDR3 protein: CASSFSSGGNSYEQYF. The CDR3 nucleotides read TGCGCCAGCAGCTTCTCGAGCGGGGGAAACTCCTACGAGCAGTACTTC.

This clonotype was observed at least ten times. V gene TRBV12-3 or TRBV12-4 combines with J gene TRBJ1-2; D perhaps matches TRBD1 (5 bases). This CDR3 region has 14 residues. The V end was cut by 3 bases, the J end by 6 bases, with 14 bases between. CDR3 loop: CASSFSGTFNGYTF. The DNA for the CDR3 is TGTGCCAGCAGTTTTTCCGGGACCTTCAATGGCTACACCTTC.

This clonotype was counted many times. The CDR3 nucleotides are TGCAGTGCCCCTCCGACCCTAGGGAACTATGGCTACACCTTC. It translates to CSAPPTLGNYGYTF. The chain combines TRBV20-1 with TRBJ1-2; no clear D gene. The CDR3 is 14 amino acids. Germline values: CDR1 DFQATT, CDR2 SNEGSKA (reference sequence). V gave up 6 bases and J gave up 2 bases, with 16 bases separating them.

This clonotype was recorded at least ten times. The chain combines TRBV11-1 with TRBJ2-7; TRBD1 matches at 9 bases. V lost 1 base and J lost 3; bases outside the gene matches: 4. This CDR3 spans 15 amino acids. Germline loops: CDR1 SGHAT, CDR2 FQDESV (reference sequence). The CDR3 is CASSLGQGVLYEQYF. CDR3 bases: TGTGCCAGCAGCTTAGGACAGGGGGTCCTCTACGAGCAGTACTTC.

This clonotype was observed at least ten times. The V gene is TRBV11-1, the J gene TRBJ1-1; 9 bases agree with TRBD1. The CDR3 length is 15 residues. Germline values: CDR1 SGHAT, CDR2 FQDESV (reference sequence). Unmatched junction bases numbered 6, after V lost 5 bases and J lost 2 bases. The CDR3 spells CASSITGGPNTEAFF. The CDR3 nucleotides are TGTGCCAGCAGCATAACAGGGGGCCCAAACACTGAAGCTTTCTTT.

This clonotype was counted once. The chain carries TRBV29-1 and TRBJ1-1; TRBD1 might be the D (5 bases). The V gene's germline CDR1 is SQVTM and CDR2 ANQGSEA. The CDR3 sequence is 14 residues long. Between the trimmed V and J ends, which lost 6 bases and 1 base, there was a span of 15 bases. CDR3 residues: CSVLDTSGNTEAFF. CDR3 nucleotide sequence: TGCAGCGTCCTGGACACCTCGGGGAACACTGAAGCTTTCTTT.

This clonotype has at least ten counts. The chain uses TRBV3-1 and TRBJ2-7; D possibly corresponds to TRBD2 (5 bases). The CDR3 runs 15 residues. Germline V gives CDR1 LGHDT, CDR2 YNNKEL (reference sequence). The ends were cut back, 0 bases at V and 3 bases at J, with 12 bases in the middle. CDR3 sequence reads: CASSQDRRAYYEQYF. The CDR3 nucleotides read TGTGCCAGCAGCCAAGATCGGCGGGCTTACTACGAGCAGTACTTC.